These 3 T cell receptor beta chains share one sample of origin, sequenced in a study of T-cell reconstitution after alpha-beta-depleted transplantation in children. Unique molecular identifiers tagged the TCRbeta library. MiXCR, applied by TCRdb to the PCR reads, yields one record per CDR3 protein. The sample has roughly 250,000 distinct CDR3 sequences; around 7.5% are singletons. Sample: PBMCs, mostly from graft donor cells, taken 180 days after TCRalphabeta/CD19-depleted stem cell transplant. These receptors all come from a male patient under 18 who had a stem cell transplant for acute lymphoblastic leukemia, so the T cells may come from the graft donor.

This clonotype was observed many times. The chain employs TRBV9 and TRBJ2-2; tentatively, D is TRBD1 or TRBD2 (6 bases each). CDR1 is SGDLS and CDR2 is YYNGEE in the germline V gene. The germline V and J ends were trimmed by 0 bases and 3 bases, with 15 bases remaining between them. This CDR3 is 17 amino acids long. CDR3 coding DNA: TGTGCCAGCAGCGTAGGAGGGGGGCCATTTCACACCGGGGAGCTGTTTTTT. Amino acid sequence: CASSVGGGPFHTGELFF. Using reference TRBV9 and TRBJ2-2 for the parts outside the CDR3, the full variable domain is DSGVTQTPKHLITATGQRVTLRCSPRSGDLSVYWYQQSLDQGLQFLIQYYNGEERAKGNILERFSAQQFPDLHSELNLSSLELGDSALYFCASSVGGGPFHTGELFFGEGSRLTVL.

This clonotype was picked up many times. Written as DNA, the CDR3 is TGTGCCAGCAGCGCCCCGGGACAGGGTTTTGGGGAGCAGTACTTC. It is translated as CASSAPGQGFGEQYF. The rearrangement links TRBV6-2 or TRBV6-3 to TRBJ2-7; 9 nucleotides line up with TRBD1. Germline V CDR1 and CDR2: MNHEY, SVGEGT. V shed 6 bases and J 7 bases; nucleotides not matched to a gene: 13. This CDR3 region has 15 residues.

As to this clonotype: A clone one base away is much larger, so this may be a read error. The V gene is TRBV4-2, the J gene TRBJ2-3, with D hard to call. The CDR3 runs to 12 residues. Germline values: CDR1 LGHNA, CDR2 YNFKEQ. Trimming removed 0 bases at V and 5 bases at J, with 3 bases between. CDR3 sequence reads: CASSQERDTQYF. The CDR3 DNA is TGTGCCAGCAGCCAAGAGAGAGATACGCAGTATTTT.